The next 17 T cell receptor beta chains were all read from a single sample in a study of CD8+CD57+ T cells in acquired aplastic anemia. All sequencing subjects had displayed CD8+CD57+ cell expansion on flow cytometry. CDR3 and TCR beta VDJ profiling relied on genomic DNA as the template. TCRdb recomputed calls from the reads with MiXCR, one row per CDR3 protein. The sample has roughly 93,000 distinct CDR3 sequences, roughly 70% seen once; the top ten hold 65%. Material for sequencing was sorted CD4+, CD8+, or CD8+CD57+ T cells (not recorded which) from PBMCs. These receptors all stem from a human donor with aplastic anemia.

V is TRBV24-1 and J is TRBJ2-1; the D is unclear. This CDR3 contains 11 residues. V shed 5 bases and J shed 13 bases, with 11 bases lying between them. Germline V gives CDR1 KGHDR, CDR2 SFDVKD. CDR3 sequence: CATSGGRNQFF. The CDR3 bases are TGTGCCACCAGTGGAGGCAGGAACCAGTTCTTC.

In this sample, this clonotype turned up a few times. The rearrangement joins TRBV2 to TRBJ2-7, with D tentatively TRBD1 (6 bases). The germline gives CDR1 SNHLY, CDR2 FYNNEI. This CDR3 contains 12 residues. Trimming removed 7 bases at V and 2 bases at J, with 9 bases between. CDR3 amino acids: CASKGTTYEQYF. The CDR3 nucleotides read TGTGCCAGCAAAGGGACAACCTACGAGCAGTACTTC.

This sequence joins TRBV5-6 and TRBJ1-5; 9 bases map to TRBD1. This CDR3 has 16 residues. Germline trimming cut 2 bases from V and 1 base from J; bases unmatched to any gene: 4. In germline, CDR1 is SGHDT, CDR2 YYEEEE. The CDR3 DNA is TGTGCCAGCAGCTTTACCGGGACAGGGAGCAATCAGCCCCAGCATTTT. It encodes CASSFTGTGSNQPQHF. Using reference TRBV5-6 and TRBJ1-5 for the parts outside the CDR3, the full variable domain is DAGVTQSPTHLIKTRGQQVTLRCSPKSGHDTVSWYQQALGQGPQFIFQYYEEEERQRGNFPDRFSGHQFPNYSSELNVNALLLGDSALYLCASSFTGTGSNQPQHFGDGTRLSIL.

The J gene is TRBJ2-1, the V gene TRBV5-1; D is undetermined. Trimming removed 0 bases at V and 5 bases at J, with 6 bases between. Germline V gene data show CDR1 as SGHRS and CDR2 as YFSETQ. This CDR3 comprises 13 residues. The CDR3 sequence: CASSLVPDNEQFF. Here the CDR3 DNA reads TGCGCCAGCAGCTTGGTTCCGGACAATGAGCAGTTCTTC.

The chain carries TRBV2 and TRBJ2-1, with 7 bases aligning to TRBD2. V lost 0 bases, J lost 2 bases, and 1 base stayed unmatched. The CDR3 consists of 15 residues. Germline V gene data show CDR1 as SNHLY and CDR2 as FYNNEI. Here the CDR3 reads CASSEAGGAYNEQFF. The CDR3 nucleotides read TGTGCCAGCAGTGAAGCGGGGGGGGCCTACAATGAGCAGTTCTTC.

Many counts were recorded for this clonotype. The gene calls are TRBV4-1 and TRBJ1-1, with a possible D match to TRBD1 (5 bases). This CDR3 has 14 amino acids. CDR1 MGHRA and CDR2 YSYEKL come from the germline V gene. V shed 1 base and J shed 5 bases, with 11 bases lying between them. The CDR3 here is CASSQGGAYTEAFF. CDR3 bases: TGCGCCAGCAGCCAAGGGGGCGCGTATACTGAAGCTTTCTTT.

A note on this clonotype: The germline gene is not matched at one end of the junction; a read error may be the cause. This sequence joins TRBV2 and TRBJ1-5; unclear D gene. Per germline, CDR1 SNHLY and CDR2 FYNNEI. The CDR3 loop spans 12 amino acids. CDR3 sequence: CASRSDNQPQHF. CDR3 nucleotides: TGTGCTAGCAGGTCAGACAATCAGCCCCAGCATTTT.

This clonotype was observed at least ten times. The V gene is TRBV4-2, the J gene TRBJ1-4; TRBD1 might be the D (6 bases). Germline assignment: CDR1 LGHNA and CDR2 YNFKEQ. CDR3 length equals 13 residues. V was trimmed by 8 bases and J by 8 bases, leaving 15 bases between them. The CDR3 loop reads CASETGYGEKLFF. CDR3 nucleotides: TGTGCCAGCGAAACAGGGTATGGGGAAAAACTGTTTTTT.

In its sample, this clonotype was seen a few times. The chain couples TRBV10-3 to TRBJ1-2, with 7 nucleotides matching TRBD1. The CDR3 sequence is 13 residues long. Losses at the gene ends were 6 bases for V and 8 bases for J; bases not matched to a gene: 9. The germline V gene has CDR1 ENHRY and CDR2 SYGVKD. CDR3 sequence reads: CAISSTGMHGYTF. The CDR3 nucleotides read TGTGCCATCAGCTCGACAGGGATGCACGGCTACACCTTC.

The chain is built from TRBV19 and TRBJ1-3; D ambiguous. V was pared by 3 bases and J by 2 bases, with 5 bases between. Per germline, CDR1 LNHDA and CDR2 SQIVND (reference sequence). The CDR3 sequence is 13 residues long. The DNA for the CDR3 is TGTGCCAGTAGTATTCAGGCTGGAAACACCATATATTTT. Protein product: CASSIQAGNTIYF.

The V call is TRBV2, the J call TRBJ2-7, with TRBD1 identical over 7 bases. Unmatched junction bases numbered 15, after V lost 7 bases and J lost 6 bases. The CDR3 is 15 amino acids. CDR1 is SNHLY and CDR2 is FYNNEI in the germline V gene. Written as DNA, the CDR3 is TGTGCCAGCATTCCCGACAGGGCTAGGCACGCCGAGCAGTACTTC. Its protein is CASIPDRARHAEQYF.

The chain recombines TRBV20-1 with TRBJ1-6, with 8 bases that match TRBD1. The V gene end was trimmed by 6 bases and the J gene end by 9 bases; junction bases not matched to a gene: 7. The CDR3 totals 13 residues. The germline CDR1 and CDR2 sequences are DFQATT and SNEGSKA (reference sequence). The CDR3 here is CSAWGTGGSPLHF. The CDR3 DNA reads as TGCAGTGCATGGGGAACAGGGGGTTCACCCCTCCACTTT.

The rearrangement uses TRBV5-1 and TRBJ2-3; 12 bases align to TRBD2. The length of the CDR3 is 17 residues. With V trimmed by 3 bases and J by 5 bases, 10 bases remained unmatched. Per the germline V gene, CDR1 is SGHRS and CDR2 is YFSETQ. Here the CDR3 DNA reads TGCGCCAGCAGCTGGGCTAGCGGGAGGGCCCAAGGAGATACGCAGTATTTT. Translation gives CASSWASGRAQGDTQYF.

The chain carries TRBV12-3 or TRBV12-4 and TRBJ2-7; TRBD1 matches at 9 bases. There are 14 residues in the CDR3. V was clipped by 0 bases and J by 6 bases; unmatched bases: 3. CDR3 region: CASSLAQGAGEQYF. The CDR3 DNA is TGTGCCAGCAGTTTAGCACAGGGGGCGGGCGAGCAGTACTTC.

This chain links TRBV20-1 with TRBJ2-5, with D perhaps being TRBD1 or TRBD2 (5 bases each). V dropped 2 bases and J dropped 2 bases, with 12 bases sitting between them. The CDR3 covers 14 residues. Germline values: CDR1 DFQATT, CDR2 SNEGSKA (reference sequence). CDR3 DNA: TGCAGTGCTAGACCTGGGACCCAACAAGAGACCCAGTACTTC. Translating it yields CSARPGTQQETQYF.

In its sample, this clonotype was seen once. This rearrangement joins TRBV20-1 to TRBJ2-7, with TRBD1 identical over 8 bases. The CDR3 covers 14 residues. Germline assignment: CDR1 DFQATT and CDR2 SNEGSKA (reference sequence). The J segment lost 5 bases and the V segment lost 5 bases, leaving 11 bases of the junction unmatched. CDR3 sequence: CSALQGASRNEQYF. In DNA, the CDR3 is TGCAGTGCTCTTCAGGGGGCATCTCGCAACGAGCAGTACTTC.

The rearrangement links TRBV29-1 to TRBJ2-5; 10 nucleotides line up with TRBD2. Germline CDR1 SQVTM, CDR2 ANQGSEA. The CDR3 runs 15 residues. V shed 1 base and J 4 bases; nucleotides not matched to a gene: 6. This chain's CDR3 is CSVEGTSGGVETQYF. CDR3 nucleotide sequence: TGCAGCGTTGAAGGGACTAGCGGAGGAGTAGAGACCCAGTACTTC.